This TCR beta chain was observed in a study of T-cell reconstitution after alpha-beta-depleted transplantation in children. Many counts were recorded for this clonotype. Its antigen is not known. Study-level findings and limits: Expanded clones from the graft, numbering several hundred, reportedly supplied alpha-beta T cells about two months after transplant. After one year, T-cell counts and TCRbeta diversity mostly came from new T cells.

The CDR3 has 15 residues. Trimming pared 3 bases from V and 2 bases from J, leaving 11 bases between. Germline assignment: CDR1 LNHDA and CDR2 SQIVND (reference sequence). Construction of the TCRbeta library involved unique molecular identifiers. TCRdb used MiXCR to reprocess the PCR reads, holding one entry per CDR3 protein. The sample consists of approximately 120,000 distinct CDR3 sequences, roughly 9% of them appearing once. The sample in question was PBMCs, mostly from graft donor cells, obtained 180 days after TCRalphabeta/CD19-depleted stem cell transplant. The V gene is TRBV19, the J gene TRBJ2-1, with D possibly TRBD1 on 5 matching bases. The clonotype was recovered from a girl under three years old who had a stem cell transplant for combined immunodeficiency, so the T cells may come from the graft donor. The CDR3 loop reads CASSIQGAAYNEQFF. CDR3 nucleotide sequence: TGTGCCAGTAGTATTCAAGGGGCGGCCTACAATGAGCAGTTCTTC. Full variable domain (rest looked up from reference TRBV19 and TRBJ2-1): DGGITQSPKYLFRKEGQNVTLSCEQNLNHDAMYWYRQDPGQGLRLIYYSQIVNDFQKGDIAEGYSVSREKKESFPLTVTSAQKNPTAFYLCASSIQGAAYNEQFFGPGTRLTVL.